What follows are 19 T cell receptor beta chains derived from one specimen sequenced in a study of blood T cell repertoires in COVID-19. Clones were read by immunoSEQ multiplex PCR, and TCRdb kept only the in-frame ones, dropping some. The sample includes about 86,000 clones, approximately 80% of them seen just once. The sequencing sample was made of peripheral blood. The receptors stem from a woman older than 75 with active or convalescent COVID-19.

This clone has a handful of counts. This chain links TRBV11-2 with TRBJ2-7; D might be TRBD2 (5 bases). CDR1 and CDR2 (germline): SGHAT, FQNNGV. This CDR3 comprises 19 residues. V gave up 0 bases and J gave up 7 bases, with 28 bases separating them. This CDR3 is CASSLEASRITVSPWEQYF. CDR3 coding DNA: TGTGCCAGCAGCTTAGAAGCTAGCAGAATTACTGTCTCCCCCTGGGAGCAGTACTTC. Together with reference TRBV11-2 and TRBJ2-7, the CDR3 gives the full variable domain: EAGVAQSPRYKIIEKRQSVAFWCNPISGHATLYWYQQILGQGPKLLIQFQNNGVVDDSQLPKDRFSAERLKGVDSTLKIQPAKLEDSAVYLCASSLEASRITVSPWEQYFGPGTRLTVT.

This chain joins TRBV6-6 and TRBJ1-1; D unclear. Trimming stripped 10 bases from V and 1 base from J, with 10 bases between. Germline values: CDR1 MNHNY, CDR2 SVGAGI (reference sequence). CDR3 size: 12 residues. For the CDR3, the DNA is TGTGCCACCTCGATCGGGAACACTGAAGCTTTCTTT. Translation: CATSIGNTEAFF.

J is TRBJ1-2 and V is TRBV6-2 or TRBV6-3; D uncertain. CDR1 and CDR2 from the germline V gene are MNHEY and SVGEGT. This CDR3 comprises 14 residues. Deletions cut 5 bases from V and 1 base from J, with 11 bases between. The CDR3 protein is CASSAASDNYGYTF. CDR3 bases: TGTGCCAGCAGTGCGGCAAGCGATAACTATGGCTACACCTTC.

This clone appeared once. The chain is built from TRBV2 and TRBJ1-4; D remains ambiguous. Trimming shortened V by 4 bases and J by 0 bases, and 18 bases separated the two germline ends. From germline, CDR1 is SNHLY and CDR2 FYNNEI. The CDR3 length is 18 residues. The CDR3 here is CASSVPGGLAATNEKLFF. The CDR3 DNA is TGTGCCAGCAGTGTCCCTGGAGGCCTCGCTGCAACTAATGAAAAACTGTTTTTT.

The chain carries TRBV5-6 and TRBJ2-1; D might be TRBD2 (5 bases). This CDR3 has 15 amino acids. V lost 1 base, J lost 4 bases, and 12 bases lay in between. The germline CDR1 and CDR2 sequences are SGHDT and YYEEEE. The CDR3 DNA sequence: TGTGCCAGCAGCTTGATAGGAGGACTTTACAATGAGCAGTTCTTC. Translation: CASSLIGGLYNEQFF.

The rearrangement links TRBV5-1 to TRBJ1-1, with TRBD1 identical over 7 bases. The CDR3 sequence is 15 residues long. Losses at the gene ends were 4 bases for V and 2 bases for J; bases not matched to a gene: 8. From germline, CDR1 is SGHRS and CDR2 YFSETQ. CDR3 sequence reads: CASSRATGSNTEAFF. Written as DNA, the CDR3 is TGCGCCAGCAGCCGTGCGACAGGGTCTAACACTGAAGCTTTCTTT. Full variable domain (remainder filled in from reference TRBV5-1 and TRBJ1-1): KAGVTQTPRYLIKTRGQQVTLSCSPISGHRSVSWYQQTPGQGLQFLFEYFSETQRNKGNFPGRFSGRQFSNSRSEMNVSTLELGDSALYLCASSRATGSNTEAFFGQGTRLTVV.

The chain is built from TRBV5-1 and TRBJ1-1; tentative D call: TRBD1 (6 bases). The V gene lost 4 bases and the J gene lost 5 bases, with 15 bases spanning the gap. CDR1 is SGHRS and CDR2 is YFSETQ in the germline V gene. This CDR3 contains 14 residues. The CDR3: CASSRAGAGTEAFF. The CDR3 nucleotides read TGCGCCAGCAGCCGGGCGGGGGCGGGAACTGAAGCTTTCTTT.

The chain is built from TRBV29-1 and TRBJ1-1; 10 bases agree with TRBD1. This CDR3 comprises 13 residues. The germline V gene encodes CDR1 SQVTM and CDR2 ANQGSEA. The V gene end was trimmed by 6 bases and the J gene end by 3 bases; junction bases not matched to a gene: 4. The CDR3, as DNA: TGCAGCGTACCGGACAGGGGGGACACTGAAGCTTTCTTT. Translating gives CSVPDRGDTEAFF.

The chain is built from TRBV7-2 and TRBJ2-4; tentative D call: TRBD1 (5 bases). Germline V gene data show CDR1 as SGHTA and CDR2 as FQGNSA. V shed 7 bases and J shed 3 bases, with 16 bases lying between them. This CDR3 is built from 15 residues. The CDR3 nucleotides read TGTGCCAGCAACGTCAGAGACAGCGTCAAAAACATTCAGTACTTC. It yields the protein CASNVRDSVKNIQYF. Looking up the rest from reference TRBV7-2 and TRBJ2-4 gives the full variable domain: GAGVSQSPSNKVTEKGKDVELRCDPISGHTALYWYRQSLGQGLEFLIYFQGNSAPDKSGLPSDRFSAERTGGSVSTLTIQRTQQEDSAVYLCASNVRDSVKNIQYFGAGTRLSVL.

The chain carries TRBV5-1 and TRBJ2-6, with D unclear. Germline lookup yields CDR1 SGHRS and CDR2 YFSETQ. V lost 3 bases, J lost 0 bases, and 10 bases lay in between. This CDR3 region has 16 residues. CDR3 region: CASSSAPTSGANVLTF. The CDR3 region has the DNA TGCGCCAGCAGCTCCGCGCCCACCTCTGGGGCCAACGTCCTGACTTTC.

The chain links TRBV6-4 to TRBJ2-7; 10 bases line up with TRBD2. The germline V gene has CDR1 MRHNA and CDR2 SNTAGT. J was trimmed by 3 bases and V by 2 bases; bases with no gene match: 13. The CDR3 consists of 18 residues. The CDR3: CASSDKRRTSGSDYEQYF. The DNA of the CDR3 is TGTGCCAGCAGTGACAAACGAAGGACTAGCGGATCCGACTACGAGCAGTACTTC.

The chain couples TRBV15 to TRBJ2-1; a weak D match, TRBD2 (6 bases). The germline V and J ends were trimmed by 5 bases and 6 bases, with 20 bases remaining between them. The V gene's germline CDR1 is LNHNV and CDR2 YYDKDF (reference sequence). The CDR3 runs to 16 residues. CDR3 protein: CATSRGLRDLGNEQFF. The CDR3 region has the DNA TGTGCCACCAGCCGGGGACTGCGGGACCTGGGCAATGAGCAGTTCTTC.

The V gene is TRBV5-6, the J gene TRBJ2-7, with D unclear. Per the germline V gene, CDR1 is SGHDT and CDR2 is YYEEEE. Trimming pared 3 bases from V and 0 bases from J, leaving 7 bases between. This CDR3 contains 13 residues. CDR3 loop: CASSSVSSYEQYF. Here the CDR3 DNA reads TGTGCCAGCAGCTCTGTGAGCTCCTACGAGCAGTACTTC.

The genes are TRBV5-4 and TRBJ2-5, with 7 bases identical to TRBD2. Unmatched junction bases numbered 11, after V lost 3 bases and J lost 3 bases. In germline, CDR1 is SGHNT, CDR2 YYREEE (reference sequence). CDR3 length: 16 residues. The CDR3 bases are TGTGCCAGCAGCTCTAAAAACCGGGACTATAAAGAGACCCAGTACTTC. Amino acid sequence: CASSSKNRDYKETQYF.

The chain carries TRBV6-5 and TRBJ2-7; TRBD2 agrees at 10 bases. The CDR3 sequence is 15 residues long. Looked up from germline, CDR1 is MNHEY and CDR2 is SVGAGI. V trimming: 7 bases; J trimming: 1 base; junction bases outside the gene matches: 7. In nucleotides, the CDR3 is TGTGCCAGCACCGAGCGGGAGGGGGTATCCTACGAGCAGTACTTC. It codes for CASTEREGVSYEQYF.

The DNA of the CDR3 is TGTGCCAGCAGCTTGGACAGGGTAGGCACTGAAGCTTTCTTT. It yields the protein CASSLDRVGTEAFF. The chain uses TRBV2 and TRBJ1-1, with 8 bases identical to TRBD1. This CDR3 is built from 14 residues. Germline CDR1 reads SNHLY; CDR2 reads FYNNEI. V lost 6 bases to trimming and J lost 4 bases; unmatched junction nucleotides: 7.

This clone was seen a single time. This chain links TRBV18 with TRBJ1-2, with D possibly TRBD1 on 6 matching bases. The CDR3 has 16 amino acids. The V gene lost 3 bases and the J gene lost 6 bases, with 20 bases spanning the gap. The germline V gene has CDR1 KGHSH and CDR2 LQKENI. CDR3: CASSPSNRASGDGYTF. Written as DNA, the CDR3 is TGTGCCAGCTCACCCTCGAACAGGGCTAGTGGTGATGGCTACACCTTC.

This chain joins TRBV24-1 and TRBJ1-5, with D possibly TRBD1 on 6 matching bases. The CDR3 runs 14 residues. V dropped 4 bases and J dropped 1 base, with 7 bases sitting between them. CDR1 is KGHDR and CDR2 is SFDVKD in the germline V gene. The CDR3 DNA reads TGTGCCACCAGTGAGGACAGAAGCAATCAGCCCCAGCATTTT. Translation: CATSEDRSNQPQHF.

The chain carries TRBV24-1 and TRBJ1-4, with TRBD1 as a possible D gene (5 bases). Germline CDR1 reads KGHDR; CDR2 reads SFDVKD. This CDR3 region has 12 residues. Trimming stripped 3 bases from V and 12 bases from J, with 10 bases between. DNA of the CDR3: TGTGCCACCAGTGATCAGGGTCGGGAACTGTTTTTT. Residues: CATSDQGRELFF.